This T cell receptor beta chain stems from a study of spatial heterogeneity in lung cancer (dated by TCRdb to between 2019 and 2020). Concerning the study at large: The donors were about 71 patients from the lung TRACERx cohort who had early-stage, untreated non-small cell lung cancer. Follow-up PBMC samples were sequenced whenever the samples were available, and the median time to follow-up was about 2 years after resection. Beta-chain transcripts were consistently detected in greater numbers than alpha-chain transcripts, which likely reflects a higher abundance of beta-chain transcripts. In the raw uncorrected reads, each unique combination of TCR and UMI appeared more than ten times on average. TCR alpha and beta repertoires were quantitatively compared across multiple tumor regions, matched nontumor lung and blood in non-small cell lung cancer. The study linked features of the TCR repertoire to counts of nonsynonymous mutations, which were determined by whole-exome sequencing of tumor tissue. Both alpha and beta chains were TCR-sequenced in 200 or so tumor regions, approximately 64 matched nontumor lung samples and around 54 PBMC samples obtained at surgery.

V lost 6 bases and J lost 6 bases, and the count of bases not matched to a germline gene is 6. For CDR1 and CDR2, the germline V gene lists MDHEN and SYDVKM. The cysteine opens and the phenylalanine closes a CDR3 of 15 amino acids. Only the CDR3 region is kept as DNA, spanning 45 bases read in frame from base 1. The library was obtained by 5' RACE. TCRdb lists the instrument as NextSeq 500. To allow correction of PCR and sequencing errors, the TCR library protocol tagged every TCR cDNA molecule with a unique molecular identifier. In the authors' own workflow: TCR identification, UMI-based error correction and CDR3 extraction were all carried out with Decombinator tools. TCRs above a frequency of 2 per 1,000, corresponding to the top 1% of the tumor frequency distribution, were defined as expanded. Each repertoire was subsampled 100 times to 5,000 TCRs, after which Renyi diversity was computed with the R vegan package. CDR3 similarity networks were built from amino acid triplet string-kernel similarity, connecting CDR3s with pairwise similarity above 0.82. TCRdb reprocessed the public reads (quality trimming at Q25 with fastp, clone calling with MiXCR) and kept in-frame beta chains. Rows merge per CDR3 protein into single entries with the most common DNA and genes. The authors' filters were not applied to this entry. The sample data list under 150,000 distinct CDR3 sequences, and approximately 11% of these were observed just once. The top ten clonotypes cover 24% of the sample.

Notes on this clonotype: Its antigen is still unknown. No base qualities exist here, and no much larger clone lies one base off it.

The study at large found these results: Ubiquitous expanded tumor TCRs showed up in blood more often at tumor resection than at routine follow-up. Confirming at a functional level the hypothesis that regional TCRs recognize regional mutations was considered to require additional single-cell paired TCR alpha and beta sequencing. Comparisons of baseline and follow-up blood repertoires included only 14 patients.

The sample's time point, from its label and the paper: blood at routine non-recurrence follow-up after resection. Without any cell sorting, TCR sequencing was performed on whole RNA extracted either from tumor and nontumor lung tissue or from cryopreserved PBMC samples. A patient was chosen for TCR sequencing only when enough RNA was available from at least two tumor regions. Recombination joined TRBV28 with TRBJ1-5, with 12 bases in between that match TRBD1. The specimen comprised PBMCs, sampled at follow-up. This clonotype originated in a female donor with early-stage non-small cell lung cancer. The sequenced DNA is TGTGCCAGCAGGCCCGGGACAGGGGGCTTTCAGCCCCAGCATTTT. Translated, it gives CASRPGTGGFQPQHF. Reference TRBV28 and TRBJ1-5 genes cover what lies past the CDR3, so the full variable domain is DVKVTQSSRYLVKRTGEKVFLECVQDMDHENMFWYRQDPGLGLRLIYFSYDVKMKEKGDIPEGYSVSREKKERFSLILESASTNQTSMYLCASRPGTGGFQPQHFGDGTRLSIL.